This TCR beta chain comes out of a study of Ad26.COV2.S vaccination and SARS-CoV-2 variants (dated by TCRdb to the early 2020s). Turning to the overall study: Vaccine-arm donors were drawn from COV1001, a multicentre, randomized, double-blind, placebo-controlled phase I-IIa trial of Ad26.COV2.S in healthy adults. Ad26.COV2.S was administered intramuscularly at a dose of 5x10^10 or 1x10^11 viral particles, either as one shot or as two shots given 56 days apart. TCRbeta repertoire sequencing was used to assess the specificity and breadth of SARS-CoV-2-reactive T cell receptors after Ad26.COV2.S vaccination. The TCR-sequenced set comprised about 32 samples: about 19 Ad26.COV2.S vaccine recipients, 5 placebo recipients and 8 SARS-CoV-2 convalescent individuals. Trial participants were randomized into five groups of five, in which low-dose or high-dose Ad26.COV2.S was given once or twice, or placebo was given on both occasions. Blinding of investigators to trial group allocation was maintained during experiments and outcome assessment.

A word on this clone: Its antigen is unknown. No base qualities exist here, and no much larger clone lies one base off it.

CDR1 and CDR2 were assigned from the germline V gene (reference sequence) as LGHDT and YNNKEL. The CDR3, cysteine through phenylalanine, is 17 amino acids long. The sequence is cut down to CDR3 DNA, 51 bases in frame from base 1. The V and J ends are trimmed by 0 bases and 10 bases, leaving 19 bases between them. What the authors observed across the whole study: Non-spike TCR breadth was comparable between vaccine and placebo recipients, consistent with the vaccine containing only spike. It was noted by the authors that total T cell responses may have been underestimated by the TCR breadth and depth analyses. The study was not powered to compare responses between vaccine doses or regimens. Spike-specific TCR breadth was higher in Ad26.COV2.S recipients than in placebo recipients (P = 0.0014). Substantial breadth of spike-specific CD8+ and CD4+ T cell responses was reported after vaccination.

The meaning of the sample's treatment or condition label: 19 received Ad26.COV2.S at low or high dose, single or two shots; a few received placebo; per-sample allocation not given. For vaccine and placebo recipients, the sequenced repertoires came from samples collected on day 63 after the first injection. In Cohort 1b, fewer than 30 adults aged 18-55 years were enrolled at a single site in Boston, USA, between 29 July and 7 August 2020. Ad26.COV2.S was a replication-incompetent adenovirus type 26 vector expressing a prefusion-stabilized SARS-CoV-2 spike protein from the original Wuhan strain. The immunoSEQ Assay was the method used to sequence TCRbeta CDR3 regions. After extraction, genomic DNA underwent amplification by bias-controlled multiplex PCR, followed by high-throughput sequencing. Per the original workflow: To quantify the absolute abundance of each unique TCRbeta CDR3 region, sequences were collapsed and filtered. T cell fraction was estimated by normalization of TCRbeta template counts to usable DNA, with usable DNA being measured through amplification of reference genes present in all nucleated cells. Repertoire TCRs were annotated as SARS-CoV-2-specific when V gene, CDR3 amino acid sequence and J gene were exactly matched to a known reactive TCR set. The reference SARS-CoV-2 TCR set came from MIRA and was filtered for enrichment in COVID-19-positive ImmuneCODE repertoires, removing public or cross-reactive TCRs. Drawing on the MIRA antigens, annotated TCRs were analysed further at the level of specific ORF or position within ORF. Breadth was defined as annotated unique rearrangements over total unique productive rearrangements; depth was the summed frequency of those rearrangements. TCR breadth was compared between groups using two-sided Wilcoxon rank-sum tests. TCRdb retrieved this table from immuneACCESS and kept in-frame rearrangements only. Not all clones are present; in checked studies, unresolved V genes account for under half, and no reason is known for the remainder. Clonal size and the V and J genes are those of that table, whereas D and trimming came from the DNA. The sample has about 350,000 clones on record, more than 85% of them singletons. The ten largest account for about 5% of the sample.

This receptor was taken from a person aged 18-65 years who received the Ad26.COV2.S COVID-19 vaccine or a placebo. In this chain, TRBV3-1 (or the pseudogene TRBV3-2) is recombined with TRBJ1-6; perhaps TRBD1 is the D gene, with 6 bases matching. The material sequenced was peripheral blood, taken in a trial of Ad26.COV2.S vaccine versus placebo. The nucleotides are TGTGCCAGCAGCCAAGACCCCTCCGGGACAAGGGGCTCACCCCTCCACTTT. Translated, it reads CASSQDPSGTRGSPLHF.